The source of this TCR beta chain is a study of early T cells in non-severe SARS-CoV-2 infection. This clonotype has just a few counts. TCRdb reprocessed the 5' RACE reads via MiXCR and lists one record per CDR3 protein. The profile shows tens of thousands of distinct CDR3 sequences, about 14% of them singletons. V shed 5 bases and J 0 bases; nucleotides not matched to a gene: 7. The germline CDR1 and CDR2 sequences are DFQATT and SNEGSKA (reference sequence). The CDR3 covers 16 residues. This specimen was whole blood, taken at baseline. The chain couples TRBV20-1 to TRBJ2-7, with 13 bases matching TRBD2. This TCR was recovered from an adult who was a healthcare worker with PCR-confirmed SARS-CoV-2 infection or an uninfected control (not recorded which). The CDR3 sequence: CSAPRTSGGTSYEQYF. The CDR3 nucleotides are TGCAGTGCTCCGAGGACTAGCGGGGGTACCTCCTACGAGCAGTACTTC.